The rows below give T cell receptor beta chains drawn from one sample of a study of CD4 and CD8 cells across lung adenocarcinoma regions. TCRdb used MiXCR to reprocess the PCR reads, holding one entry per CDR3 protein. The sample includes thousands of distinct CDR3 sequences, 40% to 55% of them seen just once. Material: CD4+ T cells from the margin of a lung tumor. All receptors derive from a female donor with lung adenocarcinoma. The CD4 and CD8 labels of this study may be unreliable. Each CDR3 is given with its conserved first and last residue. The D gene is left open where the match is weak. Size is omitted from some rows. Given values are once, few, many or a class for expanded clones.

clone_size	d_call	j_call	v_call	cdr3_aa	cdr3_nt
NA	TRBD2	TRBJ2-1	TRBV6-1	CASSDRQRGYNEQFF	TGTGCCAGCAGTGACAGGCAGCGGGGGTACAATGAGCAGTTCTTC
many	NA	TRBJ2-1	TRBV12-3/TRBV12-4	CASSLKTDEQFF	TGTGCCAGCAGTCTAAAGACCGATGAGCAGTTCTTC
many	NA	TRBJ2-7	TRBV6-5	CASSYRGDSYEQYF	TGTGCCAGCAGTTACAGGGGGGACTCCTACGAGCAGTACTTC
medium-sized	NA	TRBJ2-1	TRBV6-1	CASKSSYNEQFF	TGTGCCAGCAAATCTTCTTACAATGAGCAGTTCTTC
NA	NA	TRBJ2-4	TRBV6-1	CASSEQQPRSAKNIQYF	TGTGCCAGCAGTGAGCAGCAACCAAGGAGTGCCAAAAACATTCAGTACTTC
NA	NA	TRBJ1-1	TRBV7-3	CASSPNPDSLRGAFF	TGTGCCAGCAGCCCTAACCCGGACAGCTTAAGAGGCGCTTTCTTT
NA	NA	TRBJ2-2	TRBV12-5	CASGHTGELFF	TGTGCTAGTGGGCACACCGGGGAGCTGTTTTTT
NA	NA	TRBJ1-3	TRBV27	CASSSGGKAGNTIYF	TGTGCCAGCAGTTCGGGGGGCAAAGCTGGAAACACCATATATTTT
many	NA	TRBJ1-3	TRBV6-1	CASSEDSSGNTIYF	TGTGCCAGCAGTGAGGACAGCTCTGGAAACACCATATATTTT
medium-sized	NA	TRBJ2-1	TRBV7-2	CASSLALRTTFNEQFF	TGTGCCAGCAGCTTAGCGCTCCGGACTACCTTTAATGAGCAGTTCTTC
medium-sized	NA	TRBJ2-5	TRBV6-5	CASRRSQGPKEQYF	TGTGCCAGCAGGAGGAGTCAGGGACCGAAGGAGCAGTACTTC
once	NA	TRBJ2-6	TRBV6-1	CASRTPSGANVLTF	TGTGCCAGCAGGACTCCCTCTGGGGCCAACGTCCTGACTTTC
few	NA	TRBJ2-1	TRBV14	CASSQENSYNEQFF	TGTGCCAGCAGCCAAGAAAACAGTTACAATGAGCAGTTCTTC
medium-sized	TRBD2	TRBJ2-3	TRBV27	CASSSRTSGRRFGLDTQYF	TGTGCCAGCAGTTCTCGGACTAGCGGGAGACGATTCGGACTGGATACGCAGTATTTT
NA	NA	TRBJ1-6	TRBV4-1	CASSQERQISPLHF	TGCGCCAGCAGCCAAGAACGACAGATTTCACCCCTCCACTTT
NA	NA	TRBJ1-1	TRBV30	CAWSFSEGFTEAFF	TGTGCCTGGAGTTTCAGCGAGGGATTTACTGAAGCTTTCTTT
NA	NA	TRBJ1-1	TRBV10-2	CASSEFGTEAFF	TGCGCCAGCTCTGAGTTTGGGACTGAAGCTTTCTTT
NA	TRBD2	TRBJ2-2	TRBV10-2	CASSGLAGGPKGELFF	TGCGCCAGCAGTGGCCTAGCGGGAGGGCCCAAAGGGGAGCTGTTTTTT
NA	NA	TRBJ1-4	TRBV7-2	CASSPEWGHGEKLFF	TGTGCCAGCAGCCCGGAATGGGGACACGGAGAAAAACTGTTTTTT
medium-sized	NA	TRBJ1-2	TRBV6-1	CASRKSTDNYGYTF	TGTGCCAGCAGGAAATCGACGGACAACTATGGCTACACCTTC
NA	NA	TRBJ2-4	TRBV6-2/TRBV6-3	CASSRRPGLSAKNMQYF	TGTGCCAGCAGCCGCAGACCGGGACTGTCAGCCAAAAACATGCAGTACTTC
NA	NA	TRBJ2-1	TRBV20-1	CSALLNEQFF	TGCAGTGCTCTTTTAAATGAGCAGTTCTTC
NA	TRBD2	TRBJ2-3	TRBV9	CASSVGAGGGTDTQYF	TGTGCCAGCAGCGTAGGGGCGGGAGGGGGCACAGATACGCAGTATTTT
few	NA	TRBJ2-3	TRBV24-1	CATSESGHTDTQYF	TGTGCCACCAGTGAGTCCGGACACACAGATACGCAGTATTTT
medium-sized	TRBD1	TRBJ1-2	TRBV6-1	CASSRGQGDYGYTF	TGTGCCAGCAGCCGAGGACAGGGGGACTATGGCTACACCTTC
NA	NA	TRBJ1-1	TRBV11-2	CASSLQNTEAFF	TGTGCCAGCAGCTTACAGAACACTGAAGCTTTCTTT
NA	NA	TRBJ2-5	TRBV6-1	CVSGPGQETQYF	TGTGTCTCTGGGCCAGGGCAAGAGACCCAGTACTTC
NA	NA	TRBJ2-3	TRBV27	CASSAGLGKDTQYF	TGTGCGAGCAGCGCGGGCCTCGGCAAAGATACCCAGTATTTC
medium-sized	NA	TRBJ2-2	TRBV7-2	CASSFQPTGELFF	TGTGCCAGCAGCTTTCAACCCACCGGGGAGCTGTTTTTT
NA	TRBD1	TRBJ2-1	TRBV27	CASSPGGTGAYNEQFF	TGTGCCAGCAGCCCAGGGGGAACCGGGGCCTACAATGAGCAGTTCTTC
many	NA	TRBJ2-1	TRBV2	CASSGFEDYDFF	TGTGCCAGCAGTGGTTTCGAGGACTACGACTTCTTC
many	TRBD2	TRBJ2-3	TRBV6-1	CASSVSGRGTDTQYF	TGTGCCAGCAGTGTCAGCGGGAGGGGCACAGATACGCAGTATTTT
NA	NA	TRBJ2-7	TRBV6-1	CAGSGGRGTDTQYF	TGTGCGGGCAGTGGGGGCCGTGGCACAGATACGCAGTACTTC
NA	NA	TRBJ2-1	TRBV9	CASSVFGGAGSNEQFF	TGTGCCAGCAGCGTATTTGGGGGCGCCGGCTCTAATGAGCAGTTCTTC
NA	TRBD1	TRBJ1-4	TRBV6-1	CAARDRGNEKLFF	TGTGCCGCGAGAGACAGGGGGAATGAAAAACTGTTTTTT
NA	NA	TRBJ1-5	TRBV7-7	CASSSQSGTSDQPQHF	TGTGCTAGCAGCTCGCAGAGCGGGACCAGCGATCAGCCCCAGCATTTT
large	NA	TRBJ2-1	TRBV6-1	CASSELARTYNEQFF	TGTGCCAGCAGTGAACTAGCTAGGACCTACAATGAGCAGTTCTTC
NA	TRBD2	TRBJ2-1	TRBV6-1	CASGISGGGNEQFF	TGTGCCAGCGGAATTTCGGGGGGGGGTAATGAGCAGTTCTTC
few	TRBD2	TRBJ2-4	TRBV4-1	CASSPKGLAGVGDIQYF	TGCGCCAGCAGCCCGAAGGGACTAGCGGGAGTCGGGGACATTCAGTACTTC
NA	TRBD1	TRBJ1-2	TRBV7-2	CASSLTTGTNYGYTF	TGTGCCAGCAGCTTGACGACAGGGACCAACTATGGCTACACCTTC
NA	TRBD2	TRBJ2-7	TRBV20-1	CSARHSGRAGQYF	TGCAGTGCTAGACATAGCGGGAGGGCCGGGCAGTACTTC
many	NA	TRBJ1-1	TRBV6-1	CASTPLQRNTEAFF	TGTGCCAGCACTCCCCTGCAAAGGAACACTGAAGCTTTCTTT
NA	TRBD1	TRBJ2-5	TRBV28	CASTDRGHRETQYF	TGTGCCAGCACGGACAGGGGGCATCGAGAGACCCAGTACTTC
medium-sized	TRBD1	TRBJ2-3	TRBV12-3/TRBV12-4	CASSLAPNFRDREDTQYF	TGTGCCAGCAGTTTAGCCCCCAATTTCCGGGACAGGGAAGATACGCAGTATTTT
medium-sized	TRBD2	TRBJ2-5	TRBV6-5	CASSYREGGTQYF	TGTGCCAGCAGTTATCGGGAGGGGGGGACCCAGTACTTC
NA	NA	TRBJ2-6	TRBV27	CASSSDLLGSGANVLSF	TGTGCCAGCAGTTCGGATCTTCTTGGATCTGGGGCCAACGTGCTGTCCTTC
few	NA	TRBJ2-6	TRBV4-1	CASSPQEVNSGANVLTF	TGCGCCAGCAGCCCACAGGAAGTCAACTCTGGGGCCAACGTCCTGACTTTC
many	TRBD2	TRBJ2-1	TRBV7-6	CASSFRTSGYNEQFF	TGTGCCAGCAGCTTCCGGACTAGCGGCTACAATGAGCAGTTCTTC
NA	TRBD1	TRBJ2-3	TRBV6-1	CASSGGQGGRNIQYF	TGTGCCAGCAGTGGTGGACAGGGGGGCAGGAACATTCAGTATTTT
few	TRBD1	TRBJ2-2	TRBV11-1	CASSLFAGGRTGELFF	TGTGCCAGCAGCTTATTTGCAGGGGGCAGGACCGGGGAGCTGTTTTTT
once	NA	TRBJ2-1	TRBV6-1	CASSVRLAATSYNEQFF	TGTGCCAGCAGTGTCAGGTTAGCAGCAACTAGCTACAATGAGCAGTTCTTC
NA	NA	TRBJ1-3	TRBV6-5	CASSLRGDGNTIYF	TGTGCCAGCAGTTTAAGGGGGGATGGAAACACCATATATTTT
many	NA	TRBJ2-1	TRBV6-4	CASSEGRWDINEQFF	TGTGCCAGCAGTGAAGGGAGGTGGGATATCAATGAGCAGTTCTTC
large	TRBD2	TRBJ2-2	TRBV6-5	CASSHPGLAGSGELFF	TGTGCCAGCAGTCACCCGGGACTAGCGGGATCAGGGGAGCTGTTTTTT
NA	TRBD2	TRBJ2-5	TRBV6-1	CASTGRGGRDQETQYF	TGTGCCAGCACGGGACGGGGGGGGCGTGACCAAGAGACCCAGTACTTC